This T cell receptor beta chain was identified during a study of Ad26.COV2.S vaccination and SARS-CoV-2 variants (dated by TCRdb to the early 2020s). Background on the whole study: Donors in the vaccine arm were drawn from COV1001, a phase I-IIa trial of Ad26.COV2.S in healthy adults that was multicentre, randomized, double-blind and placebo-controlled. Participants in the trial were split at random into five groups of five each, receiving low-dose or high-dose Ad26.COV2.S once or twice, or else placebo on both occasions. The specificity and breadth of SARS-CoV-2-reactive T cell receptors after Ad26.COV2.S vaccination were assessed by TCRbeta repertoire sequencing. A total of 32 samples were included in the TCR-sequenced set, comprising some 20 Ad26.COV2.S vaccine recipients, 5 placebo recipients and 8 SARS-CoV-2 convalescent individuals. Ad26.COV2.S was administered intramuscularly at 5 x 10^10 or 1 x 10^11 viral particles, either as a single shot or as two shots given 56 days apart. Investigators remained blinded to trial group allocation during experiments and outcome assessment. Here is what the overall study found, with its caveats: The study was not powered for comparison of responses between vaccine doses or regimens. Spike-specific TCR breadth was higher in Ad26.COV2.S recipients than in placebo recipients (P = 0.0014). After vaccination, substantial breadth of spike-specific CD8+ and CD4+ T cell responses was reported. The authors noted that total T cell responses may have been underestimated by the TCR breadth and depth analyses. Vaccine and placebo recipients had comparable non-spike TCR breadth, which fits with the vaccine containing only spike.

TCRbeta CDR3 regions were sequenced with the immunoSEQ Assay. After extraction, genomic DNA underwent amplification by bias-controlled multiplex PCR, followed by high-throughput sequencing. The study's own analysis went as follows. To quantify the absolute abundance of each unique TCRbeta CDR3 region, sequences were collapsed and filtered. T cell fraction was estimated by normalizing TCRbeta template counts to usable DNA, which was measured by amplifying reference genes present in all nucleated cells. Repertoire TCRs were annotated as SARS-CoV-2-specific by exact matching of V gene, CDR3 amino acid sequence and J gene to a known reactive TCR set. MIRA supplied the reference SARS-CoV-2 TCR set, which was filtered for enrichment in COVID-19-positive ImmuneCODE repertoires so that public or cross-reactive TCRs were removed. Using the MIRA antigens, annotated TCRs were further analysed by specific ORF or by position within an ORF. Breadth was defined as the number of annotated unique rearrangements divided by the total number of unique productive rearrangements, and depth was defined as the summed frequency of the annotated unique rearrangements. Group comparisons of TCR breadth used two-sided Wilcoxon rank-sum tests. Drawn from immuneACCESS, this table holds only the in-frame rearrangements with V and J called that TCRdb kept. Clones are partly lost; checked studies trace under half to an unresolved V gene and leave the rest unexplained. V and J calls and clone size are those listed in that table; D and trimming were worked out from the DNA. This sample has 350,000 to 450,000 clones in its table, and 87% of those were observed once. Approximately 3.6% of the sample rests with the top ten.

Of note for this clone: Its antigen specificity is not known. The input lacks base qualities; no much larger clone sits a single base away.

The CDR3, cysteine through phenylalanine, is 13 amino acids long. Just the 39-base CDR3 DNA is kept, in frame starting at base 1. CDR1 is given as LNHDA and CDR2 as SQIVND, both from the germline V gene (reference sequence). V loses 3 bases, J loses 7 bases, and the germline ends lie 12 bases apart. The sample's treatment or condition label, decoded: about 20 received Ad26.COV2.S at low or high dose, single or two shots; a few received placebo; per-sample allocation not given. Repertoires of vaccine and placebo recipients were sequenced from samples taken on day 63 after the first injection. Cohort 1b enrolled around 24 adults aged 18-55 years at a single site in Boston, USA, between 29 July and 7 August 2020. Ad26.COV2.S was a replication-incompetent adenovirus type 26 vector expressing a prefusion-stabilized SARS-CoV-2 spike protein from the original Wuhan strain.

The TCR sequence derives from a person aged 18-60 years who received the Ad26.COV2.S COVID-19 vaccine or a placebo. This receptor chain uses TRBV19 and TRBJ1-1, with no confident D gene call. The sample in question was peripheral blood, obtained in a trial of Ad26.COV2.S vaccine versus placebo. CDR3 region: CASSIVWQSEAFF. In nucleotide form, the sequence is TGTGCCAGTAGTATCGTCTGGCAGAGTGAAGCTTTCTTT.